This T cell receptor beta chain was retrieved from a study of blood T cell repertoires in COVID-19. CDR1 is SQVTM, CDR2 ANQGSEA, per germline. Trimming stripped 4 bases from V and 10 bases from J, with 13 bases between. CDR3 length: 11 amino acids. TCRdb keeps only in-frame clones here, not all; method: immunoSEQ multiplex PCR. The table shows some 97,000 clones, with around 90% occurring only once. The chain couples TRBV29-1 to TRBJ1-1; D possibly corresponds to TRBD1 (5 bases). The sample consisted of peripheral blood. This sequence originates from a man between 65 and 80 years old with acute or convalescent COVID-19. The CDR3 reads CSVGERGVAFF. The CDR3 DNA reads TGCAGCGTTGGCGAACGGGGGGTAGCTTTCTTT.